This T cell receptor beta chain was recorded in a study of low-dose radiotherapy and immunotherapy resistance in tumors. Study overall: Oral administration of aspirin 300 mg daily occurred for four cycles, commencing at cycle 1 day 1.

Primers used for first-strand cDNA, a TRAV- and TRBV-specific set, covered both alpha and beta chains. TCR amplification involved 20 PCR cycles with a constant-region primer and V-primer adapter. With in vitro transcription, the isolated mRNA was amplified. Each CDR3 protein gets one entry after TCRdb re-called the reads with MiXCR. The sample includes about 9,800 distinct CDR3 sequences, around 80% of them seen just once. CDR3 length: 15 amino acids. V lost 7 bases and J lost 7, with 21 bases in between. CDR1 and CDR2 from the germline V gene are SGHRS and YFSETQ. Ipilimumab, nivolumab, aspirin, low-dose cyclophosphamide and low-dose radiotherapy were administered to donors. Patients with advanced, tumor-infiltrating lymphocyte-negative solid tumors were eligible.

The chain joins TRBV5-1 to TRBJ2-1; D call uncertain. The sequence derives from a human donor with advanced metastatic prostate, ovarian, gallbladder or colorectal cancer (not recorded which). This table probably holds off-target reads from a library built for another chain. As DNA, the CDR3 is TGCGCCAGCCGCACCCTGGGGATGCCTTCGAATGAGCAGTTCTTC. It codes for CASRTLGMPSNEQFF.